This TCR beta chain was captured in a study of lymphopenia after photon versus proton radiotherapy. To note about this clone: Its target is unknown.

The length of the CDR3 is 14 residues. The germline V gene has CDR1 MNHEY and CDR2 SVGAGI. J lost 2 bases, V lost 4 bases, and 3 bases had no gene match. Clones were read by immunoSEQ multiplex PCR, and TCRdb kept only the in-frame ones, dropping some. The sample has some 55,000 clones; 75% to 90% are singletons. Study conclusions and caveats: In patients who died, overall survival fell as post-nadir TCR diversity dropped more.

This clonotype originated in a man aged 40-50 years with gastric cancer. The sample was peripheral blood, taken from a patient treated with photon-based radiotherapy. The chain employs TRBV6-5 and TRBJ2-3; 7 bases are shared with TRBD1. The CDR3 loop is CASSLGQFTDTQYF. The CDR3 DNA reads TGTGCCAGCAGTTTGGGACAGTTCACAGATACGCAGTATTTT.